The T cell receptor (beta chain) under discussion was sequenced for a study of blood T cell repertoires in COVID-19 (TCRdb year 2020). Turning to the overall study: Samples covering the acute and convalescent phases of COVID-19 were provided by collaborators in the United States, Italy and Spain. The prospective study material was composed of cDNA or gDNA derived from T cells, B-cell-depleted T cells, or PBMCs. The sample metadata nearly always contained a de-identified subject ID, COVID-19 status, age in years and sex. Deeply sampled blood TCRbeta repertoires from subjects exposed to, actively infected with, or recovered from COVID-19 were included in the dataset. Samples came from the ongoing ImmuneRACE study (first 160 participants) plus 1,254 subjects from 6 global collaborators. A freely available public database, intended as a resource for researchers studying the immune response to SARS-CoV-2, is where the repertoires were released. HLA class I and class II types, where available, came from metadata supplied by the sample provider rather than from assay-based typing. The investigation overall reported the following: How much clinical and demographic metadata was included differed by source and by participant, and the metadata was provided uncurated.

Details on this clone: The antigen it recognizes is unknown. One base away there is no much larger clone; base qualities are not given.

The junction shows trimming of 2 bases on V and 4 bases on J, plus 15 bases between the germline ends. Via the germline V gene, CDR1 is MNHEY and CDR2 SVGEGT. From the cysteine through the phenylalanine, the CDR3 covers 16 amino acids. Of all the DNA, just the CDR3 is kept, 48 bases in frame from base 1. The collaborating institutions used their own protocols to collect whole blood in K2EDTA tubes. Collaborator samples were shipped for TCRbeta analysis as frozen whole blood, isolated PBMCs, or DNA extracted from either sample type. TCRbeta CDR3 regions were amplified from genomic DNA using the immunoSEQ Assay, a bias-controlled multiplex PCR. The study's own analysis went as follows. The number of nucleated cells in each sample was estimated by amplification of reference gene primers within the assay. To quantify the absolute abundance of each unique TCRbeta CDR3 rearrangement, sequence reads were collapsed and filtered. Productive Simpson clonality was computed per sample as the square root of Simpson's diversity index over productive rearrangements. The table comes from immuneACCESS by way of TCRdb, which keeps in-frame sequences with V and J called. Part of the clones is missing from these tables; in studies checked, under half for an unresolved V gene and the rest for unknown reasons. The V and J calls and clone size were taken over from that table, and D and trimming were inferred from the DNA. Counted in this sample were 150,000 to 200,000 clones; approximately 90% of them appeared once. The ten biggest clones cover approximately 0.48% of the sample.

This receptor was taken from a man aged 45-65 years with acute or convalescent COVID-19. The rearranged chain carries TRBV6-2 or TRBV6-3 and TRBJ1-5; TRBD1 is perhaps the D gene, given 6 matching bases. Input material: peripheral blood. The CDR3: CASSYNPGQINQPQHF. Here is the DNA: TGTGCCAGCAGTTACAACCCAGGACAGATTAATCAGCCCCAGCATTTT.